The rows below give T cell receptor beta chains drawn from one sample of a study of blood T cell repertoires in COVID-19. Generated by immunoSEQ multiplex PCR, the TCRdb table keeps only in-frame clones and is missing some. The sample lists over 400,000 clones; around 85% were seen once. The material sequenced was peripheral blood. These receptors were taken from a human donor in a cohort sampled during active COVID-19. CDR3s include the opening cysteine and the closing phenylalanine or tryptophan. A D gene is named only where the DNA matches it firmly. Clone size is not always given. Where it is, it says once, few, many or a class for expanded clones.

v_gene,abundance,d_gene,j_gene,CDR3nt,CDR3aa
TRBV4-2,NA,NA,TRBJ2-1,TGTGCCAGCAGCCAGGGATCTAGCAGCTACGGCCGGGTCGAACAGTTCTTC,CASSQGSSSYGRVEQFF
TRBV3-1/TRBV3-2,once,NA,TRBJ1-1,TGTGCCAGCAGTCGACAGAGGCTTACTGAAGCTTTCTTT,CASSRQRLTEAFF
TRBV28,few,TRBD1,TRBJ1-5,TGTGCCAGCAGAACGGGACAGGGGTACCCCCAGCATTTT,CASRTGQGYPQHF
TRBV28,NA,NA,TRBJ1-2,TGTGCCAGCAGTTTAAATAGGGGCTCTGACTTC,CASSLNRGSDF
TRBV20-1,once,TRBD1,TRBJ1-5,TGCAGTGCTAGTTGGGACAGGGCAAATCAGCCCCAGCATTTT,CSASWDRANQPQHF
TRBV6-5,NA,TRBD1,TRBJ1-2,TGTGCCAGCAGTCCCCGACAGGGGACCGACTATGGCTACACCTTC,CASSPRQGTDYGYTF
TRBV19,NA,NA,TRBJ1-6,TGTGCCAGTAGTACAACATTACAGGGAACGAATTCACCCCTCCACTTT,CASSTTLQGTNSPLHF
TRBV30,NA,NA,TRBJ1-1,TGTGCCTGGACCCGGGCGGGGAACACTGAAGCTTTCTTT,CAWTRAGNTEAFF
TRBV12-3/TRBV12-4,NA,NA,TRBJ2-7,TGTGCCAGCAGTTTACAGTTTTACGAGCAGTACTTC,CASSLQFYEQYF
TRBV7-3,NA,TRBD1,TRBJ2-7,TGTGCCAGCAGCGGACAGGGGTCCTACGAGCAGTACTTC,CASSGQGSYEQYF
TRBV11-1,NA,NA,TRBJ1-2,TGTGCCAGCAGCTTAGCGGTAGAGCCCTATGGCTACACCTTC,CASSLAVEPYGYTF
TRBV2,NA,TRBD1,TRBJ1-2,TGTGCCAGCACGCGACAGGGGACTAACTATGGCTACACCTTC,CASTRQGTNYGYTF
TRBV29-1,NA,TRBD1,TRBJ2-7,TGCAGCGTACAACCGGGACAGCGGTCCTACGAGCAGTACTTC,CSVQPGQRSYEQYF
TRBV5-6,NA,TRBD1,TRBJ1-1,TGTGCCAGCAGCCCCTACAGGGGAACTGAAGCTTTCTTT,CASSPYRGTEAFF
TRBV15,NA,NA,TRBJ2-3,TGTGCCACCAGCTACTTGGACAGCCTCTTGGATACGCAGTATTTT,CATSYLDSLLDTQYF
TRBV30,NA,NA,TRBJ1-2,TGTGCCTGGAGTGGGACAGCAAACTACTATGGCTACACCTTC,CAWSGTANYYGYTF
TRBV2,NA,NA,TRBJ1-2,TGTGCCGGGACGTCAGGGAGGGAAAATGGCTACACCTTC,CAGTSGRENGYTF
TRBV5-4,NA,NA,TRBJ2-7,TGTGCCAGCAGCTTAGCGGGCCTCGGGGAGCAGTACTTC,CASSLAGLGEQYF
TRBV19,NA,NA,TRBJ2-1,TGTGCCAGTAGTATAGCCGGACAGTTGGGGGCCTACAATGAGCAGTTCTTC,CASSIAGQLGAYNEQFF
TRBV7-3,NA,NA,TRBJ1-5,TGTGCCAGCAGCGTCAACAGGGCTCAGCCCCAGCATTTT,CASSVNRAQPQHF
TRBV7-2,NA,NA,TRBJ1-2,TGTGCCAGCAGCGCCTATGGAGGGACTAACTATGGCTACACCTTC,CASSAYGGTNYGYTF
TRBV30,NA,NA,TRBJ1-2,TGTGCCTGGAGTGTACATTACCCTGAAGATGGCTACACCTTC,CAWSVHYPEDGYTF
TRBV5-1,NA,TRBD2,TRBJ2-1,TGCGCCAGCAGCACGGGACTAGCGAACTATGAGCAGTTCTTC,CASSTGLANYEQFF
TRBV5-1,once,TRBD1,TRBJ2-7,TGCGCCAGCAGCTTGTACGGGTGGAACAGGGGGGCCTACGAGCAGTACTTC,CASSLYGWNRGAYEQYF
TRBV27,NA,NA,TRBJ2-1,TGTGCCAGCAGTTTTTCGCGTAGCTCCTACAATGAGCAGTTCTTC,CASSFSRSSYNEQFF
TRBV28,NA,TRBD2,TRBJ2-7,TGTGCCACCTTTAGCGGGAGGGGAGGGGAGCAGTACTTC,CATFSGRGGEQYF
TRBV11-2,NA,NA,TRBJ1-3,TGTGCCAGCAGCATGTACTCTGGAAACACCATATATTTT,CASSMYSGNTIYF
TRBV30,once,TRBD1,TRBJ1-1,TGTGCCTGGAGCCGACAGGGGGGGGCCCTGAACACTGAAGCTTTCTTT,CAWSRQGGALNTEAFF
TRBV6-5,NA,TRBD1,TRBJ2-3,TGTGCCCTTGGGCGAACAGGGGGCATGACAGATACGCAGTATTTT,CALGRTGGMTDTQYF
TRBV5-1,NA,TRBD2,TRBJ2-1,TGCGCCAGCAGCTTCATAACGGGAGGGCCGGACAATGAGCAGTTCTTC,CASSFITGGPDNEQFF